The 17 T cell receptor beta chains below were found in one sample sequenced in a study of spatial heterogeneity in lung cancer. Whole-study findings and limits: Mutation counts in tumors were tracked by counts of expanded intratumoral alpha and beta TCRs.

Regarding time point: sample taken at primary tumor resection. The antigens these receptors bind are not known. TCRdb redid the calling of the 5' RACE reads with MiXCR, one entry per CDR3 protein. This repertoire shows over 25,000 distinct CDR3 sequences, 7.1% found once; its top ten account for almost 25%. The sample in question was lung tumor tissue, obtained at surgery. The receptors were sampled from a male donor with early-stage non-small cell lung cancer.

This clonotype appeared a few times. V gene TRBV6-5 combines with J gene TRBJ2-7; 10 bases are a match to TRBD1. Germline CDR1 and CDR2: MNHEY and SVGAGI. The CDR3 sequence is 14 residues long. V trimming: 5 bases; J trimming: 3 bases; junction bases outside the gene matches: 4. DNA of the CDR3: TGTGCCAGCAGTCTGCGGGACAGGGGCTACGAGCAGTACTTC. It yields the protein CASSLRDRGYEQYF.

This clonotype was detected ten times or more. The chain uses TRBV6-5 and TRBJ1-1; the D gene is possibly TRBD1 (6 bases). V dropped 6 bases and J dropped 10 bases, with 12 bases sitting between them. CDR3 size: 11 residues. Germline V CDR1 and CDR2: MNHEY, SVGAGI. As DNA, the CDR3 is TGTGCCAGCAGGGCGGGACATGTAGCTTTCTTT. This encodes CASRAGHVAFF.

At least ten counts were recorded for this clonotype. The chain has TRBV7-2 and TRBJ2-5; no firm D call. The germline V and J ends were trimmed by 5 bases and 4 bases, with 11 bases remaining between them. Germline-derived CDR1 and CDR2 are SGHTA and FQGNSA. This CDR3 contains 13 residues. CDR3 sequence (DNA): TGTGCCAGCAGCGTACCCGCGGCAGAGACCCAGTACTTC. Its translation is CASSVPAAETQYF.

This clonotype showed up just a few times. This rearrangement joins TRBV4-2 to TRBJ1-2; D call uncertain. Germline CDR1 and CDR2: LGHNA and YNFKEQ. V was trimmed by 0 bases and J by 2 bases, leaving 10 bases between them. This CDR3 comprises 15 residues. The CDR3 is CASSQEYGENYGYTF. In nucleotides, the CDR3 is TGTGCCAGCAGCCAAGAATACGGGGAAAACTATGGCTACACCTTC.

Only a few counts were recorded for this clonotype. V gene TRBV29-1 combines with J gene TRBJ1-1; 7 positions match TRBD1. This CDR3 has 13 residues. Germline CDR1 and CDR2: SQVTM and ANQGSEA. Germline trimming cut 4 bases from V and 1 base from J; bases unmatched to any gene: 3. This CDR3 reads CSVVGGQNTEAFF. CDR3 DNA sequence: TGCAGCGTTGTAGGGGGCCAGAACACTGAAGCTTTCTTT.

This clonotype was counted ten times or more. The chain links TRBV28 to TRBJ1-2; the D is unclear. CDR1 and CDR2 (germline): MDHEN, SYDVKM. There are 12 residues in the CDR3. The ends were cut back, 5 bases at V and 2 bases at J, with 6 bases in the middle. The CDR3 sequence is CASSESNYGYTF. CDR3 bases: TGTGCCAGCAGTGAAAGCAACTATGGCTACACCTTC.

Ten or more counts support this clonotype. This rearrangement joins TRBV5-1 to TRBJ2-2, with a tentative D call TRBD1 (6 bases). V gave up 3 bases and J gave up 4 bases, with 13 bases separating them. The germline CDR1 and CDR2 sequences are SGHRS and YFSETQ. This CDR3 region has 15 residues. The CDR3 loop reads CASSSDSFVTGELFF. In nucleotides, the CDR3 is TGCGCCAGCAGCTCGGACAGCTTTGTCACCGGGGAGCTGTTTTTT.

This clonotype was seen many times. The chain joins TRBV11-2 to TRBJ2-7, with 10 bases fitting TRBD1. The CDR3 is 17 residues long. With V trimmed by 4 bases and J by 5 bases, 14 bases remained unmatched. CDR1 is SGHAT, CDR2 FQNNGV, per germline. As DNA, the CDR3 is TGTGCCAGCAGCTCCAGGGGACAGGGGTTCTTTAGGGACGAGCAGTACTTC. It is translated as CASSSRGQGFFRDEQYF.

This clonotype was counted at least ten times. V gene TRBV12-5 combines with J gene TRBJ2-3, with unresolved D. V was cut by 1 base and J by 3 bases, with 5 bases left in between. The CDR3 extends over 13 amino acids. Germline V gene sequence: CDR1 LGHNT, CDR2 FRNRAP. CDR3 bases: TGTGCTAGTGGTTTGGCTGGGACAGATACGCAGTATTTT. It translates to CASGLAGTDTQYF.

This chain links TRBV4-3 with TRBJ1-2, with 7 bases that match TRBD1. The CDR3 is made up of 15 amino acids. From germline, CDR1 is LGHNA and CDR2 YSLEER. The ends lost 4 bases at V and 4 bases at J; junction bases unmatched: 9. CDR3 in amino acids: CASSPARQGSYGYTF. The DNA for the CDR3 is TGCGCCAGCAGCCCAGCCCGACAGGGAAGCTATGGCTACACCTTC.

V usage is TRBV7-2 and J usage is TRBJ2-2, with TRBD2 matching over 13 bases. This CDR3 is 16 amino acids long. V lost 4 bases and J lost 10; bases outside the gene matches: 9. Looked up from germline, CDR1 is SGHTA and CDR2 is FQGNSA. The CDR3 DNA reads TGTGCCAGCAGCTCCGGACTAGCGGGGGAGGTAAAGGAGCTGTTTTTT. Translated, it gives CASSSGLAGEVKELFF.

This clonotype was recorded at least ten times. For the CDR3, the DNA is TGCAGCGTTATAAGGGGCCCCTACGAGCAGTACTTC. Residues: CSVIRGPYEQYF. The rearrangement links TRBV29-1 to TRBJ2-7, with a weak D call TRBD1 (5 bases). There are 12 residues in the CDR3. Germline V gene lookup returns CDR1 SQVTM and CDR2 ANQGSEA. V lost 5 bases, J lost 2 bases, and 10 bases lay in between.

This clonotype was observed at least ten times. This chain joins TRBV4-3 and TRBJ2-1; D possibly corresponds to TRBD1 (6 bases). CDR1 and CDR2 from the germline V gene are LGHNA and YSLEER. The CDR3 contains 14 residues. Trimming removed 0 bases from V and 4 bases from J, with 7 bases in between. CDR3 region: CASSQEQGYNEQFF. DNA for the CDR3: TGCGCCAGCAGCCAAGAGCAGGGGTACAATGAGCAGTTCTTC.

This clonotype was observed at least ten times. The gene calls are TRBV20-1 and TRBJ2-2; D is ambiguous. Germline CDR1 and CDR2: DFQATT and SNEGSKA (reference sequence). Trimming left V 3 bases short and J 6 bases short, with 20 bases between. The CDR3 is 16 amino acids. This CDR3 is CSARPSRGLGPGELFF. The CDR3 DNA sequence: TGCAGTGCTAGGCCTAGTCGAGGTTTGGGTCCCGGGGAGCTGTTTTTT.

The table lists this clonotype with many counts. The chain employs TRBV6-2 or TRBV6-3 and TRBJ1-3; D perhaps matches TRBD1 (6 bases). CDR1 is MNHEY and CDR2 is SVGEGT in the germline V gene. Between the trimmed V and J ends, which lost 8 bases and 5 bases, there was a span of 16 bases. This CDR3 spans 14 amino acids. The DNA of the CDR3 is TGTGCCAGCCTACCGGGACACCTTCGAAACACCATATATTTT. Translation gives CASLPGHLRNTIYF.

The rearrangement links TRBV15 to TRBJ1-4; D is unresolved. Germline V gene lookup returns CDR1 LNHNV and CDR2 YYDKDF (reference sequence). This CDR3 is built from 16 residues. The V end was cut by 1 base, the J end by 1 base, with 10 bases between. The CDR3 is CATSRVLGETNEKLFF. CDR3 DNA: TGTGCCACCAGCAGAGTCCTTGGGGAAACTAATGAAAAACTGTTTTTT. Combining the CDR3 with reference TRBV15 and TRBJ1-4 gives the whole variable domain DAMVIQNPRYQVTQFGKPVTLSCSQTLNHNVMYWYQQKSSQAPKLLFHYYDKDFNNEADTPDNFQSRRPNTSFCFLDIRSPGLGDTAMYLCATSRVLGETNEKLFFGSGTQLSVL.

This clonotype has at least ten counts. V is TRBV5-1 and J is TRBJ2-1, with 9 nucleotides matching TRBD1. CDR3 length: 16 residues. V shed 4 bases, J shed 4 bases, and the junction held 9 bases outside the gene matches. Looked up from germline, CDR1 is SGHRS and CDR2 is YFSETQ. This CDR3 reads CASSLIPGQGYNEQFF. CDR3 in DNA: TGCGCCAGCAGCCTCATTCCGGGACAGGGTTACAATGAGCAGTTCTTC.